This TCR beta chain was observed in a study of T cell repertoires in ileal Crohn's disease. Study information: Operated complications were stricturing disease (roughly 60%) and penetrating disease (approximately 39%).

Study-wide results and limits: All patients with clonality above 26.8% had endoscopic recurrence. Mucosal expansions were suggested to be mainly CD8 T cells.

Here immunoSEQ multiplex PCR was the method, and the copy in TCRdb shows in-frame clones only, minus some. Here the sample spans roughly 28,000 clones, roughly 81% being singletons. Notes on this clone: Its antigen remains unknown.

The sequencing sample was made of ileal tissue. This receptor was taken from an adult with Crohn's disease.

CDR3: CSARTGDEQFF. The CDR3, as DNA: TGCAGTGCTAGGACAGGAGATGAGCAGTTCTTC. The chain joins TRBV20-1 to TRBJ2-1, with a tentative D call TRBD1 (6 bases). Trimming cost V 3 bases and J 8 bases, with 8 bases left between them. The CDR3 is 11 residues long. The V gene's germline CDR1 is DFQATT and CDR2 SNEGSKA (reference sequence).